The rows below give T cell receptor beta chains drawn from one sample of a study of early T cells in non-severe SARS-CoV-2 infection. TCRdb independently ran MiXCR on the 5' RACE reads; one entry per CDR3 protein. The sample includes approximately 71,000 distinct CDR3 sequences, roughly 12% of them seen just once. The sample consisted of whole blood, taken at baseline. These receptors originate from an adult who was a healthcare worker with PCR-confirmed SARS-CoV-2 infection or an uninfected control (not recorded which). Both conserved end residues are part of each CDR3. D genes are given only for firm matches. Clone size appears in some rows only: once, few, many, or a class for an expanded clone.

TRBJ2-1 TRBV12-3/TRBV12-4 NA few TGTGCCAGCGCGACAGGCTACAATGAGCAGTTCTTC CASATGYNEQFF
TRBJ2-4 TRBV4-3 NA NA TGCGCCAGCAGCCAGGGGGGGACACAGAAAAACATTCAGTACTTC CASSQGGTQKNIQYF
TRBJ2-1 TRBV12-3/TRBV12-4 TRBD1 few TGTGCCAGCAGCCCGGGACAGGCGAGGGTCAATGAGCAGTTCTTC CASSPGQARVNEQFF
TRBJ1-2 TRBV3-1 TRBD1 few TGTGCCAGCAGCCAATCCCCCGGACAGGGCGGCGGCTACACCTTC CASSQSPGQGGGYTF
TRBJ1-5 TRBV12-3/TRBV12-4 NA few TGTGCCAGCAGTCCCCAGAGGGGGGGGATCAATCAGCCCCAGCATTTT CASSPQRGGINQPQHF
TRBJ2-3 TRBV6-4 NA NA TGTGCCAGCAGCGGGACGGTGGGAGATACGCAGTATTTT CASSGTVGDTQYF
TRBJ2-5 TRBV11-2 TRBD2 NA TGTGCCAGCAGGCTTAGCGGGGGGGCGAGTGAGACCCAGTACTTC CASRLSGGASETQYF
TRBJ1-1 TRBV18 NA NA TGTGCCAGCTCACCAAAACCCCTGGTCACTGAAGCTTTCTTT CASSPKPLVTEAFF
TRBJ2-5 TRBV3-1 NA NA TGTGCCAGCAGCCTGGGGATCCGAGAGACCCAGTACTTC CASSLGIRETQYF
TRBJ2-2 TRBV24-1 NA many TGTGCCACCAGTGCGTCGGCCGGCGGCCCGAGGACCGGGGAGCTGTTTTTT CATSASAGGPRTGELFF
TRBJ2-2 TRBV4-2 TRBD1 few TGTGCCGCGGGTCAGGACAGGAGCACCGGGGAGCTGTTTTTT CAAGQDRSTGELFF
TRBJ1-3 TRBV18 NA few TGTGCCAGCTCACCACAGCTGGACAGCTCTGGAAACACCATATATTTT CASSPQLDSSGNTIYF
TRBJ2-1 TRBV19 TRBD2 many TGTGCCAGTAGCGCTACTAGCGGGGGCCCCGCGGTGGAGCAGTTCTTC CASSATSGGPAVEQFF
TRBJ1-1 TRBV20-1 TRBD1 many TGCAGTGCAGGGGGACAGGGGAGAACTGAAGCTTTCTTT CSAGGQGRTEAFF
TRBJ2-5 TRBV5-4 NA many TGTGCCAGCAGCCGCGAGCCGACAGCGTACCAAGAGACCCAGTACTTC CASSREPTAYQETQYF
TRBJ2-7 TRBV28 NA NA TGTGCCAGCAGTAAAACGACGGTACCCTACGAGCAGTACTTC CASSKTTVPYEQYF
TRBJ1-2 TRBV6-2/TRBV6-3 TRBD1 NA TGTGCCAGCAGTTACATCTACGGGACAGGTGATGGCTACACCTTC CASSYIYGTGDGYTF
TRBJ2-6 TRBV5-1 NA few TGCGCCAGCAGCTTGGTTTCGATCTCTGGGGCCAACGTCCTGACTTTC CASSLVSISGANVLTF
TRBJ1-1 TRBV28 NA many TGTGCCAGCAGTTTAGGGTCCACTGAAGCTTTCTTT CASSLGSTEAFF
TRBJ1-5 TRBV20-1 NA NA TGCAGTGCTCACCGGGACAGCAATCAGCCCCAGCATTTT CSAHRDSNQPQHF
TRBJ1-1 TRBV7-9 TRBD1 few TGTGCCAGCAGCAAGACAGGGAGGGACACTGAAGCTTTCTTT CASSKTGRDTEAFF
TRBJ1-5 TRBV19 NA NA TGTGCCAGTAGTCCCGATCGGCAGCCCCAGCATTTT CASSPDRQPQHF
TRBJ1-1 TRBV7-9 NA many TGTGCCAGCAGCTTGTGGGAAGGGACGAACACTGAAGCTTTCTTT CASSLWEGTNTEAFF
TRBJ2-7 TRBV29-1 NA NA TGCAGCGTTAGGGATGCCTACGAGCAGTACTTC CSVRDAYEQYF
TRBJ1-1 TRBV12-3/TRBV12-4 NA few TGTGCCAGCACCCGGGGCCCGAACACTGAAGCTTTCTTT CASTRGPNTEAFF